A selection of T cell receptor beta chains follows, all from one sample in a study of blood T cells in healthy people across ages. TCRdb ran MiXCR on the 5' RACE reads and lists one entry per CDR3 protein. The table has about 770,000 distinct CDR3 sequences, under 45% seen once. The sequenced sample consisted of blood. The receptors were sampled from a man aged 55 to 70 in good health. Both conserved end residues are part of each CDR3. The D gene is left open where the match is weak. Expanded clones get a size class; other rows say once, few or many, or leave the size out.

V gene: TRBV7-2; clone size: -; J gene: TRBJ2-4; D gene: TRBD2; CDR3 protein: CASSTGLALSNIQYF; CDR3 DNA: TGTGCCAGCAGCACAGGACTAGCCTTGTCCAACATTCAGTACTTC
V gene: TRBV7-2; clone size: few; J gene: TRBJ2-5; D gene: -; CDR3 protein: CASSQTAGYPGETQYF; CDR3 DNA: TGTGCCAGCAGTCAGACGGCGGGGTACCCGGGAGAGACCCAGTACTTC
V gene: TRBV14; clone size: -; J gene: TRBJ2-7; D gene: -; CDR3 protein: CASSQVFREQYF; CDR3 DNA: TGTGCCAGCAGCCAAGTATTCCGCGAGCAGTACTTC
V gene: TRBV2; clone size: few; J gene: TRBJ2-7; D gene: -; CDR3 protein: CASSEGGALHEQYF; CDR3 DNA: TGTGCCAGCAGTGAAGGGGGGGCCCTACACGAGCAGTACTTC
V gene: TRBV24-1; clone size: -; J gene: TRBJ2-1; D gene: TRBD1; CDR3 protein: CATSDTGTGGNEQFF; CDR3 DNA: TGTGCCACCAGTGACACCGGGACAGGGGGCAATGAGCAGTTCTTC
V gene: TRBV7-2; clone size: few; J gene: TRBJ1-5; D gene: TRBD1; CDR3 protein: CASSLQGGGGQPQHF; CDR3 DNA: TGTGCCAGCAGCTTACAAGGGGGCGGCGGTCAGCCCCAGCATTTT
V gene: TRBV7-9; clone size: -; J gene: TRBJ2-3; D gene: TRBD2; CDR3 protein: CASRRGGPRGDTQYF; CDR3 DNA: TGTGCCAGCAGGCGCGGGGGGCCCAGAGGGGATACGCAGTATTTT
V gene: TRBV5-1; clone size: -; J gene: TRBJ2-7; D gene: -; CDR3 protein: CASSGGLGGYEQYF; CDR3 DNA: TGCGCCAGCAGCGGGGGCCTTGGGGGCTACGAGCAGTACTTC
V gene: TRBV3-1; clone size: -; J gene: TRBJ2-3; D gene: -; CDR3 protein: CASSQDWSSDTQYF; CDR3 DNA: TGTGCCAGCAGCCAAGATTGGAGCTCAGATACGCAGTATTTT
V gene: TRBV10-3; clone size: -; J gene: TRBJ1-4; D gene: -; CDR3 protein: CAISESLAGEGEKLFF; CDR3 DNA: TGTGCCATCAGTGAGTCTTTGGCAGGGGAAGGCGAAAAACTGTTTTTT
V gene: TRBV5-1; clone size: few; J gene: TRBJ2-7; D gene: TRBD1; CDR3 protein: CASSSDTGTGLYEQYF; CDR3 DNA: TGCGCCAGCAGCTCAGATACCGGGACAGGGTTGTACGAGCAGTACTTC
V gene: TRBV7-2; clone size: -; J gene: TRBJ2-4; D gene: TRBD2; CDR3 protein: CASSLERTSGVGRGNIQYF; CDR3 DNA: TGTGCCAGCAGCTTAGAACGGACTAGCGGGGTAGGGCGGGGAAACATTCAGTACTTC
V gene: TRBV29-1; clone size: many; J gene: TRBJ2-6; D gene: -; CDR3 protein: CSVNSGANVLTF; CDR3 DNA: TGCAGCGTTAACTCTGGGGCCAACGTCCTGACTTTC
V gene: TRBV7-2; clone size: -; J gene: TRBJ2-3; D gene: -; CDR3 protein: CASSLGPGSTDTQYF; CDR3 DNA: TGTGCCAGCAGCTTAGGGCCTGGCAGCACAGATACGCAGTATTTT
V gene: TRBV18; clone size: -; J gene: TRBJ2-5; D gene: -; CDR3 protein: CASSPLAGRAETQYF; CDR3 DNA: TGTGCCAGCTCACCGTTGGCTGGCAGGGCAGAGACCCAGTACTTC
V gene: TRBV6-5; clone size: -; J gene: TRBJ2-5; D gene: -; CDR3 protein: CASSYSGVLQETQYF; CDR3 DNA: TGTGCCAGCAGTTACTCTGGGGTGCTACAAGAGACCCAGTACTTC
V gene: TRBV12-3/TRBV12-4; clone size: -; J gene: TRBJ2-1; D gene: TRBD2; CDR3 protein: CASSRPGLPFSYNEQFF; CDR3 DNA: TGTGCCAGCAGCCGACCGGGACTACCCTTCTCCTACAATGAGCAGTTCTTC
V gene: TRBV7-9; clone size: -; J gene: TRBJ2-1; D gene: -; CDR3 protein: CASTSTGGNEQFF; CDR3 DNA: TGTGCCAGCACATCAACCGGGGGCAATGAGCAGTTCTTC
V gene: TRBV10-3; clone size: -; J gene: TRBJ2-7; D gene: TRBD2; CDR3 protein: CAISELSSGRDEQYF; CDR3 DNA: TGTGCCATCAGTGAGTTATCTAGCGGGAGGGATGAGCAGTACTTC
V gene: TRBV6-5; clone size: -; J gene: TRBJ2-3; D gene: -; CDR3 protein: CASSYGTGGTTDTQYF; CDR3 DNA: TGTGCCAGCAGTTACGGGACTGGGGGGACCACAGATACGCAGTATTTT
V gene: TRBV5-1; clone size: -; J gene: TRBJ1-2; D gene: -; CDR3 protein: CASSLASSIAYLDGYTF; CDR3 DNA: TGCGCCAGCAGCTTGGCTTCAAGTATTGCTTATTTGGATGGCTACACCTTC
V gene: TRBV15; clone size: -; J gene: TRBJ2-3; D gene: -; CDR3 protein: CATSTGTFTDTQYF; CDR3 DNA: TGTGCCACCAGCACCGGGACTTTCACAGATACGCAGTATTTT
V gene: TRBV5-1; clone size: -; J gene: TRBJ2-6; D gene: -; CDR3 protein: CASSLGSSSGANVLTF; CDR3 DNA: TGCGCCAGCAGCTTGGGATCCAGCTCTGGGGCCAACGTCCTGACTTTC
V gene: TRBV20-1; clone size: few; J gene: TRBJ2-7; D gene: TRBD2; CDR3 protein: CSASPGGRSEQYF; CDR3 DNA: TGCAGTGCTAGTCCGGGGGGGCGGAGCGAGCAGTACTTC
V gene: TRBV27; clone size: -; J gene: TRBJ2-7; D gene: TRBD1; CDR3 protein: CASSLGRQGAPLYEQYF; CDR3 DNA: TGTGCCAGCAGTTTAGGGCGACAGGGGGCCCCGCTCTACGAGCAGTACTTC
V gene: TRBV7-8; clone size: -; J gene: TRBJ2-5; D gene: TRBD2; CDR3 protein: CASSLDILATQETQYF; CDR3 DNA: TGTGCCAGCAGCTTAGACATACTAGCGACTCAAGAGACCCAGTACTTC
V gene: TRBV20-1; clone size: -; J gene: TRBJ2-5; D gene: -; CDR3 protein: CSARDAGANQETQYF; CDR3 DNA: TGCAGTGCTAGGGACGCAGGGGCGAACCAAGAGACCCAGTACTTC
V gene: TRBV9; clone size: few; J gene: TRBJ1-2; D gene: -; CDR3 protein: CASSAQDGRLDGYTF; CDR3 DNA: TGTGCCAGCAGCGCCCAGGACGGCCGCTTAGATGGCTACACCTTC
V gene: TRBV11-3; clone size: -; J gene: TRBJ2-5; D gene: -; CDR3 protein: CASSLSDQETQYF; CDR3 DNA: TGTGCCAGCAGCTTATCTGACCAAGAGACCCAGTACTTC
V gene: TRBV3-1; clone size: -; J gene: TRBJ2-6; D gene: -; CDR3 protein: CASSHQRNGANVLTF; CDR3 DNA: TGTGCCAGCAGCCACCAGCGTAATGGGGCCAACGTCCTGACTTTC
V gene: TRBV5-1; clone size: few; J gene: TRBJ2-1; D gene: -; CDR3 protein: CASSHKLGYNEQFF; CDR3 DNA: TGCGCCAGCAGCCACAAACTAGGGTACAATGAGCAGTTCTTC
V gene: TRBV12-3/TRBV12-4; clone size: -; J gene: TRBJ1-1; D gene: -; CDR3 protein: CASSFMGSRAEAFF; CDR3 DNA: TGTGCCAGCAGTTTTATGGGTAGTAGGGCTGAAGCTTTCTTT
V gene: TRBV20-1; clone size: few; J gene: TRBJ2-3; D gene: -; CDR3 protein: CSARDLGYGGPIATDTQYF; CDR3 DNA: TGCAGTGCTAGAGATTTGGGTTACGGGGGGCCCATCGCCACAGATACGCAGTATTTT
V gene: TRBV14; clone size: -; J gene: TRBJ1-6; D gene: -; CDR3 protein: CASSQVYPNSPLHF; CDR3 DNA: TGTGCCAGCAGCCAAGTTTACCCCAATTCACCCCTCCACTTT
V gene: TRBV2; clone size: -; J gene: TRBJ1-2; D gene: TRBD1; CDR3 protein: CASSDDRGYGYTF; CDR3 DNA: TGTGCCAGCAGCGACGACAGGGGCTATGGCTACACCTTC
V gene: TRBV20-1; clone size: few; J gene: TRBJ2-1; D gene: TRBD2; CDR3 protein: CSASAGGLLKNSYNEQFF; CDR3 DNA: TGCAGTGCTAGTGCGGGGGGTCTTCTCAAAAACTCCTACAATGAGCAGTTCTTC
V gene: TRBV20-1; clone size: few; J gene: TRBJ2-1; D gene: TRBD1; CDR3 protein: CSASDRDGDEQFF; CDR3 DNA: TGCAGTGCTTCGGACAGGGACGGAGATGAGCAGTTCTTC
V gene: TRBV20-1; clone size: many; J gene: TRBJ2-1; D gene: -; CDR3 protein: CSARRDGSPYNEQFF; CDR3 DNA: TGCAGTGCTAGAAGGGACGGGAGCCCCTACAATGAGCAGTTCTTC
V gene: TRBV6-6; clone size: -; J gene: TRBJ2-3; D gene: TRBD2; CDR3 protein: CASSYGGGSSDTQYF; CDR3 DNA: TGTGCCAGCAGTTACGGCGGGGGTTCTTCGGATACGCAGTATTTT
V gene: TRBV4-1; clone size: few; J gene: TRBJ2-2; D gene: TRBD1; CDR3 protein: CASSQRQGAGELFF; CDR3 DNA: TGCGCCAGCAGCCAAAGACAGGGGGCTGGGGAGCTGTTTTTT
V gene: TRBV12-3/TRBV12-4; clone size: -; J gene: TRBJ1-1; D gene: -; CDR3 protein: CASSLKENTEAFF; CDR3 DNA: TGTGCCAGCAGTTTGAAGGAGAACACTGAAGCTTTCTTT
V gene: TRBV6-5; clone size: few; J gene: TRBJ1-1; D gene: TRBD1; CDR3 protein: CASRTGGMNTEAFF; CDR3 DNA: TGTGCCAGCAGAACAGGGGGCATGAACACTGAAGCTTTCTTT
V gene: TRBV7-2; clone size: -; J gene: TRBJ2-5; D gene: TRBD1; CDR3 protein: CASSGRDRKAETQYF; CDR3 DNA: TGTGCCAGCAGCGGCCGGGACAGGAAAGCAGAGACCCAGTACTTC
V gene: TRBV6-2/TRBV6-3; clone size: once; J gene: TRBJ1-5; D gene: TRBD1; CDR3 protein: CASSFTRDRDTQPQHF; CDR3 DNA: TGTGCCAGCAGTTTCACCCGGGACAGGGATACTCAGCCCCAGCATTTT
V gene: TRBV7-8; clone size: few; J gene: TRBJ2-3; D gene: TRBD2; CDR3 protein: CASSITSGVVNTQYF; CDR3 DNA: TGTGCCAGCAGCATAACTAGCGGCGTCGTGAATACGCAGTATTTT